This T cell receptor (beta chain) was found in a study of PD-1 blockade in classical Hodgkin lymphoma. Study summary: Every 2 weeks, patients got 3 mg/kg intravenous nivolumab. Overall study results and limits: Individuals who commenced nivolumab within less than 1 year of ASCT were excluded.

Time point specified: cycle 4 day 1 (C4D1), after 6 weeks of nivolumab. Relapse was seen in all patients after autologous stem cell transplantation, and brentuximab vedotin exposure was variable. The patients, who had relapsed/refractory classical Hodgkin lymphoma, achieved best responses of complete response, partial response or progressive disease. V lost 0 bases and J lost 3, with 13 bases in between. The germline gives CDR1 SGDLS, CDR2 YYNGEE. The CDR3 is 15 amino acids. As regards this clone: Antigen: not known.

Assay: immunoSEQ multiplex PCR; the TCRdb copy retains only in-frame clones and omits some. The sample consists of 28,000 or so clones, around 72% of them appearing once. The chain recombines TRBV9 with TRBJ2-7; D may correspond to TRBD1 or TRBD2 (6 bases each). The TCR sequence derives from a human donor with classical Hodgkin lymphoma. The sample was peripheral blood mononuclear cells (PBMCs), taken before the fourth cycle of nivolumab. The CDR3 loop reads CASSVGWGRGYEQYF. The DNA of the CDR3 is TGTGCCAGCAGCGTAGGATGGGGGCGGGGCTACGAGCAGTACTTC.